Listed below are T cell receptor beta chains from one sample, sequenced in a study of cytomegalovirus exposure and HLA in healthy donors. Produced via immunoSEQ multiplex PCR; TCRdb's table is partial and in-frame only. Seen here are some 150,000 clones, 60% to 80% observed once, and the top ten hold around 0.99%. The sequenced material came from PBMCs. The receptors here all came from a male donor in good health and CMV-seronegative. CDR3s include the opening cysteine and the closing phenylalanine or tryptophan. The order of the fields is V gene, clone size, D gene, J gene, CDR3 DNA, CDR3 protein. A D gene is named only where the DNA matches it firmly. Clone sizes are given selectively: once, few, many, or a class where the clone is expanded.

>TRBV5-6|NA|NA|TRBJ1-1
TGTGCCAGCAGCTTTCCAGGCCCCACTGAAGCTTTCTTT
CASSFPGPTEAFF
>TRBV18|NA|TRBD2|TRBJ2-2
TGTGCCAGCTCACCACGGAGCGGGGGGGCGAACACCGGGGAGCTGTTTTTT
CASSPRSGGANTGELFF
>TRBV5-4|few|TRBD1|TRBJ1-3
TGTGCCAGCAGCCCGACAGGGGGAAACACCATATATTTT
CASSPTGGNTIYF
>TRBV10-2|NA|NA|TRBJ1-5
TGCGCCAGCAGTGACTCGGGTGCTCAGCCCCAGCATTTT
CASSDSGAQPQHF
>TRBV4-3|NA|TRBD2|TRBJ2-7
TGCGCCAGCAGCCAAAACCGCGGGGGGCCCTACGAGCAGTACTTC
CASSQNRGGPYEQYF
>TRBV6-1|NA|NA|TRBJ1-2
TGTGCCAGCAGTGCGTCCCTTGGCTCGGGGGGCTACACCTTC
CASSASLGSGGYTF
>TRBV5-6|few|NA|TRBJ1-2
TGTGCCAGCAGCTTGTGGCAGGACTTTCTTTATGGCTACACCTTC
CASSLWQDFLYGYTF
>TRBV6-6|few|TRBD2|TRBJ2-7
TGTGCCAGCACCACCCGGGGGGTCTACGAGCAGTACTTC
CASTTRGVYEQYF
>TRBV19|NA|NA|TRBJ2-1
TGTGCCAGTAGTATAGGACTAGACTACAATGAGCAGTTCTTC
CASSIGLDYNEQFF
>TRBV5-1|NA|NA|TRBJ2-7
TGCGCCAGTCGGATGGCGGTGAGCGGCTACGAGCAGTACTTC
CASRMAVSGYEQYF
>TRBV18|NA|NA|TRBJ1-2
TGTGCCAGCTCCCCAACAACTCTAATCGGGAACTATGGCTACACCTTC
CASSPTTLIGNYGYTF
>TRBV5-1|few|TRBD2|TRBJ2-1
TGCGCCAGCAGTATGGGACTAGCGGGGGGGATAGAGTTCTTC
CASSMGLAGGIEFF
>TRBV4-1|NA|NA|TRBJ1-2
TGCGCCAGCAGCCAAGATTGGGCAGGGGCTACGACTAACTATGGCTACACCTTC
CASSQDWAGATTNYGYTF
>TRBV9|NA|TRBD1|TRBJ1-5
TGTGCCAGCAGCGCAGGGACAGGGGGCATTTTAGATCAGCCCCAGCATTTT
CASSAGTGGILDQPQHF
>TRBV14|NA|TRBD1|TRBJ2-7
TGTGCCAGCAGCCACCTAGGGACAGTCTACGAGCAGTACTTC
CASSHLGTVYEQYF
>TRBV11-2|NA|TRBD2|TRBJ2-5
TGTGCCAGCAGCTTATACGGGAGCGGGGGGAAAGAGACCCAGTACTTC
CASSLYGSGGKETQYF
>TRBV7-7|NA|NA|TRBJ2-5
TGTGCTAGCAGCTTGGGGGGACAGCAAGAGACCCAGTACTTC
CASSLGGQQETQYF
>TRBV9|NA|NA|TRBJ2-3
TGTGCCAGCAGCGGGCCCCAGAGGGGAGGACACACAGATACGCAGTATTTT
CASSGPQRGGHTDTQYF
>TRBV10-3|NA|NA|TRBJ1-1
TGTGCCATCAGCCAAACAGGGAACACTGAAGCTTTCTTT
CAISQTGNTEAFF
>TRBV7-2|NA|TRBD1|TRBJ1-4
TGTGCCAGCAGCTCCGACAGGGAAAATGAAAAACTGTTTTTT
CASSSDRENEKLFF
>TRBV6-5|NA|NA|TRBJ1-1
TGTGCCAGCAGTTACTCGCCGGACTCCACTGAAGCTTTCTTT
CASSYSPDSTEAFF
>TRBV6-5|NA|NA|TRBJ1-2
TGTGCCAGCAGTTACCGACGGGGGGGCGGCGGCTACACCTTC
CASSYRRGGGGYTF
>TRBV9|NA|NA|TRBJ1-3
TGTGCCAGCAGCAAGGCCTGGAGCATAGGAAACACCATATATTTT
CASSKAWSIGNTIYF
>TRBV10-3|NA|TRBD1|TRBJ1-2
TGTGCCATCAGTGAGTCTGTAGGGACAGGGGGCCGCTACACCTTC
CAISESVGTGGRYTF
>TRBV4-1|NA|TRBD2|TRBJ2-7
TGCGCCAGCAGCCAGAGCGGGGGGCTCACCATACTAACAGGGGAGCAGTACTTC
CASSQSGGLTILTGEQYF
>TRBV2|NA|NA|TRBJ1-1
TGTGCCAGCAGGCGGGCAATGAACACTGAAGCTTTCTTT
CASRRAMNTEAFF
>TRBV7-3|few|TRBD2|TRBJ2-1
TGTGCCAGCAGCGACCGAGCGGGGGGGTTAGATGAGCAGTTCTTC
CASSDRAGGLDEQFF
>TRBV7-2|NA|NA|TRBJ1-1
TGTGCCAGCAGCGACCGACAGGTTTTGAACACTGAAGCTTTCTTT
CASSDRQVLNTEAFF
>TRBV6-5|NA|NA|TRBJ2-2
TGTGCCAGCAGTTACTCGGCGACTCGCGGGGAGCTGTTTTTT
CASSYSATRGELFF
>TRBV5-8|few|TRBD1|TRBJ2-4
TGTGCCAGCAGCTTGGCCGACAGGGGATTAGCCAAAAACATTCAGTACTTC
CASSLADRGLAKNIQYF
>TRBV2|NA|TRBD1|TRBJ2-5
TGTGCCAGCAGTGAGGTAGAGGGGGCAGGGGAGACCCAGTACTTC
CASSEVEGAGETQYF
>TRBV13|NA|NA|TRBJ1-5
TGTGCCAGCAGCCAGGGTAGCAATCAGCCCCAGCATTTT
CASSQGSNQPQHF
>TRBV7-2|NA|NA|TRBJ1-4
TGTGCCAGCAGCTTAGGCAGGGTACCCTCTGAAAAACTGTTTTTT
CASSLGRVPSEKLFF
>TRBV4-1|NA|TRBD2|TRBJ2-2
TGCGCCAGCAGCCAAGAGCAGGGCATGGCACTAGCGGGGGGTAGCTCCGGGGAGCTGTTTTTT
CASSQEQGMALAGGSSGELFF